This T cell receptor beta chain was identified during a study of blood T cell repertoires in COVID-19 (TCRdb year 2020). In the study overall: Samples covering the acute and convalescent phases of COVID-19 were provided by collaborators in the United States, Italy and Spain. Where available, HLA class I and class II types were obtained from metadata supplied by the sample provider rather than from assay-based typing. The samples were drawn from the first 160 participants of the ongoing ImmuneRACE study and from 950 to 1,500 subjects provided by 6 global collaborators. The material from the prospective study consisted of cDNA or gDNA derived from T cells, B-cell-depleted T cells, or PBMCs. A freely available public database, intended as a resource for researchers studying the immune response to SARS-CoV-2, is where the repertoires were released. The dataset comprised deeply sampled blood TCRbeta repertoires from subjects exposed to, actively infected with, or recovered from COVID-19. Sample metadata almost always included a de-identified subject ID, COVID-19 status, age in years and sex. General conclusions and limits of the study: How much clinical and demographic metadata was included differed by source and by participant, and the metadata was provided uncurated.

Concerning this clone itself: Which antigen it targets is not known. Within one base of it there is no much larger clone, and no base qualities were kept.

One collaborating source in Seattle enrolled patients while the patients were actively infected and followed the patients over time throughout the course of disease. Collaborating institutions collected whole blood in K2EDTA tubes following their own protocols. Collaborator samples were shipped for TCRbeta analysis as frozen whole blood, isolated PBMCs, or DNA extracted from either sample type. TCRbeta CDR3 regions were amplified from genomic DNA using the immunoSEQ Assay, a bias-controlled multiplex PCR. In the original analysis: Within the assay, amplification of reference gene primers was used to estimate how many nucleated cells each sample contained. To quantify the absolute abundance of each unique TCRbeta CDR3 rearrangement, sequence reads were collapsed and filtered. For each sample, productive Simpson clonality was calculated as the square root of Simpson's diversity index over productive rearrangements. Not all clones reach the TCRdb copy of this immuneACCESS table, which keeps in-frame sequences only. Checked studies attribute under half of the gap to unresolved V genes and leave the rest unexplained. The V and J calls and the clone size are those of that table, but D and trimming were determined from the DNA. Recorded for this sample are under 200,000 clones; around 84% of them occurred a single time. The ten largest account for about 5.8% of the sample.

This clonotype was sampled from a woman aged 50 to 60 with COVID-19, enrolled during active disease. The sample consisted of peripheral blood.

The CDR3 region reads CASSSRGREEAFF. The DNA is as follows: TGTGCCAGCAGTTCTCGGGGGAGGGAGGAAGCTTTCTTT. The rearranged segments are TRBV6-5 and TRBJ1-1; the D segment could be TRBD1, given 5 matching bases. The junction shows trimming of 4 bases on V and 8 bases on J, plus 14 bases between the germline ends. Via the germline V gene, CDR1 is MNHEY and CDR2 SVGAGI. The cysteine opens and the phenylalanine closes a CDR3 of 13 amino acids. This entry keeps only the CDR3 DNA: 39 bases, framed from base 1.